The next 24 T cell receptor beta chains were all read from a single sample in a study of CD4+ T cells in melanoma. The table came from immunoSEQ multiplex PCR; TCRdb's copy has only in-frame clones and leaves some out. The table shows about 10,000 clones, with around 73% occurring only once. Sequencing was performed on tumor tissue. The receptors were sampled from a human donor with melanoma.

The chain couples TRBV19 to TRBJ1-1; no firm D call. Germline lookup yields CDR1 LNHDA and CDR2 SQIVND (reference sequence). The CDR3 totals 13 residues. V lost 4 bases to trimming and J lost 5 bases, with 11 bases between them. The DNA for the CDR3 is TGTGCCAGTAGTACGTCCGCTGGAACTGAAGCTTTCTTT. Amino acids: CASSTSAGTEAFF.

V usage is TRBV10-3 and J usage is TRBJ2-5; 7 nucleotides line up with TRBD2. Losses at the gene ends were 4 bases for V and 2 bases for J; bases not matched to a gene: 10. CDR1 ENHRY and CDR2 SYGVKD come from the germline V gene. This CDR3 comprises 16 residues. CDR3 protein: CAISGSGGDPQETQYF. CDR3 sequence (DNA): TGTGCCATCAGTGGCTCGGGGGGAGACCCTCAAGAGACCCAGTACTTC.

This sequence joins TRBV5-4 and TRBJ2-7; TRBD1 matches 7 bases. The CDR3 extends over 15 amino acids. Trimming at V came to 4 bases and at J to 3 bases, leaving 10 bases not matched to a gene. Germline V gene data show CDR1 as SGHNT and CDR2 as YYREEE (reference sequence). Here the CDR3 reads CASSVTGKGNYEQYF. DNA of the CDR3: TGTGCCAGCAGCGTGACAGGGAAAGGGAACTACGAGCAGTACTTC.

The chain recombines TRBV7-9 with TRBJ2-5, with 8 bases aligning to TRBD2. Unmatched junction bases numbered 3, after V lost 10 bases and J lost 2 bases. The CDR3 covers 12 residues. Germline loops: CDR1 SEHNR, CDR2 FQNEAQ (reference sequence). This chain's CDR3 is CATSGGQETQYF. CDR3 DNA sequence: TGTGCCACGAGCGGGGGACAAGAGACCCAGTACTTC. The full variable domain, completed using reference TRBV7-9 and TRBJ2-5, is DTGVSQNPRHKITKRGQNVTFRCDPISEHNRLYWYRQTLGQGPEFLTYFQNEAQLEKSRLLSDRFSAERPKGSFSTLEIQRTEQGDSAMYLCATSGGQETQYFGPGTRLLVL.

The V call is TRBV9, the J call TRBJ1-2, with a weak D call TRBD1 (5 bases). Trimming pared 4 bases from V and 8 bases from J, leaving 9 bases between. The CDR3 runs 11 residues. CDR1 is SGDLS and CDR2 is YYNGEE in the germline V gene. The CDR3 DNA reads as TGTGCCAGCAGCCTGCGGGGCGGCTACACCTTC. Amino acids: CASSLRGGYTF.

This clone was seen a few times. This CDR3 is CASSKSGTANTEAFF. For the CDR3, the DNA is TGTGCCAGCAGCAAATCCGGGACGGCGAACACTGAAGCTTTCTTT. The genes are TRBV5-5 and TRBJ1-1; the D gene is possibly TRBD1 (5 bases). CDR3 length: 15 amino acids. Germline CDR1 is SGHKS and CDR2 is YYEKEE (reference sequence). The V and J ends lost 4 bases and 1 base respectively, with 14 bases between them.

The chain carries TRBV4-1 and TRBJ2-1; 12 bases line up with TRBD2. V shed 0 bases, J shed 6 bases, and the junction held 3 bases outside the gene matches. The germline V gene has CDR1 MGHRA and CDR2 YSYEKL. This CDR3 is built from 16 residues. The CDR3 region is CASSQEGLAGLNEQFF. Written as DNA, the CDR3 is TGCGCCAGCAGCCAAGAGGGACTAGCGGGCCTCAATGAGCAGTTCTTC.

The genes are TRBV29-1 and TRBJ2-7; D is perhaps TRBD2 (5 bases). Per the germline V gene, CDR1 is SQVTM and CDR2 is ANQGSEA. The CDR3 is 14 residues long. V was shortened by 6 bases and J by 6 bases, with 21 bases between the two germline ends. The CDR3, as DNA: TGCAGCGTGCCTCGGGGTTTTGTGGTTTTCGAGCAGTACTTC. Translation gives CSVPRGFVVFEQYF.

The rearrangement links TRBV4-1 to TRBJ1-1; no clear D. The V end was cut by 4 bases, the J end by 6 bases, with 15 bases between. The CDR3 extends over 14 amino acids. Germline V gives CDR1 MGHRA, CDR2 YSYEKL. The CDR3 region is CASSLRERWAEAFF. CDR3 sequence (DNA): TGCGCCAGCAGCCTTCGGGAGAGGTGGGCTGAAGCTTTCTTT.

The chain combines TRBV30 with TRBJ1-1; D ambiguous. V lost 8 bases to trimming and J lost 1 base, with 17 bases between them. The CDR3 runs 14 residues. CDR1 and CDR2 from the germline V gene are GTSNPN and SVGIG (reference sequence). DNA for the CDR3: TGTGCCGGTTACCCTGGACCGAAGAACACTGAAGCTTTCTTT. It is translated as CAGYPGPKNTEAFF.

This clone was observed a few times. This chain uses TRBV18 with TRBJ1-4, with D hard to call. The CDR3 covers 14 residues. Germline lookup yields CDR1 KGHSH and CDR2 LQKENI. V lost 2 bases, J lost 8 bases, and 12 bases lay in between. The CDR3 DNA reads TGTGCCAGCTCACCAGACTTTAAGGGCGAAAAACTGTTTTTT. It is translated as CASSPDFKGEKLFF.

The CDR3 loop is CASSLDGDSFYEQYF. As DNA, the CDR3 is TGCGCCAGCAGCTTGGACGGGGACAGCTTCTACGAGCAGTACTTC. The V and J genes are TRBV5-1 and TRBJ2-7, with 7 bases identical to TRBD1. With V trimmed by 0 bases and J by 3 bases, 6 bases remained unmatched. CDR1 SGHRS and CDR2 YFSETQ come from the germline V gene. This CDR3 comprises 15 residues.

The chain has TRBV5-6 and TRBJ2-7; the D gene is possibly TRBD1 (6 bases). Germline V lookup: CDR1 SGHDT, CDR2 YYEEEE. Trimming shortened V by 4 bases and J by 7 bases, and 12 bases separated the two germline ends. The CDR3 totals 12 residues. The DNA for the CDR3 is TGTGCCAGCAGCCGGACAGCCCGGGAGCAGTACTTC. Protein product: CASSRTAREQYF.

CDR3 sequence: CASRGSSQPQHF. The CDR3 DNA sequence: TGTGCCAGCAGGGGCTCAAGTCAGCCCCAGCATTTT. V usage is TRBV2 and J usage is TRBJ1-5; D remains unclear. CDR3 length equals 12 residues. Trimming shortened V by 6 bases and J by 6 bases, and 9 bases separated the two germline ends. Germline CDR1 reads SNHLY; CDR2 reads FYNNEI.

The sample holds one count of this clone. The CDR3 spells CASSPDPARFGTEAFF. Here the CDR3 DNA reads TGTGCCAGCTCACCAGACCCAGCCCGTTTTGGCACTGAAGCTTTCTTT. The J gene is TRBJ1-1, the V gene TRBV18; no clear D gene. The V gene's germline CDR1 is KGHSH and CDR2 LQKENI. There are 16 residues in the CDR3. The V end was cut by 2 bases, the J end by 4 bases, with 17 bases between.

The chain carries TRBV9 and TRBJ2-3; D perhaps matches TRBD1 (5 bases). Deletions cut 2 bases from V and 4 bases from J, with 11 bases between. The germline V gene encodes CDR1 SGDLS and CDR2 YYNGEE. This CDR3 spans 14 amino acids. CDR3 DNA sequence: TGTGCCAGCAGCGTTTCAGGGAAGGCAGATACGCAGTATTTT. Its protein is CASSVSGKADTQYF.

The CDR3: CASSDGGSNTEAFF. The CDR3 DNA follows: TGCGCCAGCAGTGATGGGGGGTCGAACACTGAAGCTTTCTTT. The J gene is TRBJ1-1, the V gene TRBV10-1; tentative D call: TRBD1 (5 bases). This CDR3 contains 14 residues. V gave up 3 bases and J gave up 1 base, with 9 bases separating them. Per germline, CDR1 WNHNN and CDR2 SYGVQD (reference sequence).

The chain is built from TRBV6-1 and TRBJ1-1; D call uncertain. Trimming cost V 8 bases and J 2 bases, with 18 bases left between them. Per the germline V gene, CDR1 is MNHNS and CDR2 is SASEGT. CDR3 length: 15 amino acids. The chain's CDR3 is CASHLDGRINTEAFF. The CDR3 DNA reads TGTGCCAGCCACTTAGATGGACGGATAAACACTGAAGCTTTCTTT.

This clone was observed a handful of times. The rearrangement uses TRBV6-1 and TRBJ2-5; 8 nucleotides align to TRBD1. The CDR3 sequence is 17 residues long. With V trimmed by 1 base and J by 4 bases, 11 bases remained unmatched. Germline V CDR1 and CDR2: MNHNS, SASEGT. In DNA form, the CDR3 reads TGTGCCAGCAGTGAAGTGGCAGGGGGCCTACCCAGAGAGACCCAGTACTTC. This codes for CASSEVAGGLPRETQYF.

This chain links TRBV29-1 with TRBJ2-3; TRBD1 aligns across 8 bases. The CDR3 length is 16 residues. The V gene end was trimmed by 3 bases and the J gene end by 1 base; junction bases not matched to a gene: 9. Germline lookup yields CDR1 SQVTM and CDR2 ANQGSEA. CDR3 in amino acids: CSVEGPTGDRTDTQYF. In nucleotides, the CDR3 is TGCAGCGTTGAGGGGCCGACAGGGGATCGCACAGATACGCAGTATTTT.

This chain uses TRBV4-1 with TRBJ2-6, with 10 bases matching TRBD2. In germline, CDR1 is MGHRA, CDR2 YSYEKL. The CDR3 is made up of 21 amino acids. J gave up 4 bases and V 3 bases, and 18 bases lay outside the gene matches. The DNA for the CDR3 is TGCGCCAGCAGCCAGTGGCCCTCGGGGGAAGCGGGGGGGCGAGGGGCCAACGTCCTGACTTTC. The encoded protein is CASSQWPSGEAGGRGANVLTF.

This clone turned up a few times. The V gene is TRBV19, the J gene TRBJ2-1, with 9 bases aligning to TRBD1. J was trimmed by 2 bases and V by 6 bases; bases with no gene match: 5. From germline, CDR1 is LNHDA and CDR2 SQIVND (reference sequence). The CDR3 runs 15 residues. CDR3 protein: CASRLGQGPYNEQFF. The DNA for the CDR3 is TGTGCCAGTAGGCTGGGACAGGGACCCTACAATGAGCAGTTCTTC.

J is TRBJ1-1 and V is TRBV18, with 7 positions matching TRBD1. The CDR3 loop spans 15 amino acids. The V gene's germline CDR1 is KGHSH and CDR2 LQKENI. V was pared by 7 bases and J by 0 bases, with 8 bases of the junction left unmatched. CDR3 bases: TGTGCCAGCTTTTTGGGACAGAGCATGAACACTGAAGCTTTCTTT. It encodes CASFLGQSMNTEAFF.

This chain uses TRBV30 with TRBJ1-5; D possibly corresponds to TRBD1 (6 bases). The germline gives CDR1 GTSNPN, CDR2 SVGIG (reference sequence). V lost 0 bases to trimming and J lost 2 bases, with 8 bases between them. This CDR3 is built from 14 residues. CDR3 nucleotide sequence: TGTGCCTGGAGTGTAGGGGGTGGCAATCAGCCCCAGCATTTT. This translates into CAWSVGGGNQPQHF.